This T cell receptor (beta chain) was recovered during a study of cytomegalovirus exposure and HLA in healthy donors. Study-wide points: The availability of immune exposure information extended only to CMV serostatus. V- and J-gene trimming in TCR beta was tied to a missense DCLRE1C variant by an analysis performed later.

In the PCR, 60 Vbeta and 13 Jbeta primers were used. TCRdb keeps only in-frame clones here, not all; method: immunoSEQ multiplex PCR. The sample contains approximately 100,000 clones, roughly 84% of which appear only once. This clone was counted once. Its antigen is not known. Material: PBMCs. This TCR was recovered from a woman under 30 in good health and CMV-seronegative.

The CDR3 DNA is TGTGCCAGCAGCTTACGGCGCGGGTTCCACGAGCAGTACTTC. Protein product: CASSLRRGFHEQYF. The genes are TRBV7-2 and TRBJ2-5; TRBD2 might be the D (5 bases). The DNA end favors TRBJ2-7, so the J call may be wrong. The CDR3 contains 14 residues. CDR1 SGHTA and CDR2 FQGNSA come from the germline V gene.